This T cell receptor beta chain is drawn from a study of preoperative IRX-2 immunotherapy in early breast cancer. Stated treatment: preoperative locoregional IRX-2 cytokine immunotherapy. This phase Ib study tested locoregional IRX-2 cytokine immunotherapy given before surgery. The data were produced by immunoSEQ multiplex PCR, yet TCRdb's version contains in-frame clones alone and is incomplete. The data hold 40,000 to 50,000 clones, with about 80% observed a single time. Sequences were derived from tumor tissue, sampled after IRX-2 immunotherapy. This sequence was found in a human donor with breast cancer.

The CDR3: CASSFGGGGGEQYF. CDR3 bases: TGTGCCAGTAGTTTCGGAGGGGGCGGCGGCGAGCAGTACTTC. The chain is built from TRBV19 and TRBJ2-7, with TRBD1 as a possible D gene (7 bases). Looked up from germline, CDR1 is LNHDA and CDR2 is SQIVND (reference sequence). V was cut by 5 bases and J by 6 bases, with 17 bases left in between. CDR3 size: 14 residues.